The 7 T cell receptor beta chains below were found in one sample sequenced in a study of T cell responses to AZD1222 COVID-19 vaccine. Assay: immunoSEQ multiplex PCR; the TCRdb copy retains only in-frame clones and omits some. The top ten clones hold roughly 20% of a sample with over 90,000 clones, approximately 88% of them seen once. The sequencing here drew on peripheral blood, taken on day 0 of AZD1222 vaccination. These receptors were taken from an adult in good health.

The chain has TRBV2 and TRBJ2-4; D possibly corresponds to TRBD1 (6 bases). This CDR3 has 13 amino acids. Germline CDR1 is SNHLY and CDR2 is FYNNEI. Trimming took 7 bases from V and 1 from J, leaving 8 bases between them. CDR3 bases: TGTGCCAGCACAGGGGTGGCCAAAAACATTCAGTACTTC. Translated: CASTGVAKNIQYF.

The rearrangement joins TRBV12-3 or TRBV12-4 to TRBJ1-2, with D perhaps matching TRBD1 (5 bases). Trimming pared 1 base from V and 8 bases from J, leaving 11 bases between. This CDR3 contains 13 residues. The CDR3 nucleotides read TGTGCCAGCAGTTTAGAGACAGCTCGAGGCTACACCTTC. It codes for CASSLETARGYTF.

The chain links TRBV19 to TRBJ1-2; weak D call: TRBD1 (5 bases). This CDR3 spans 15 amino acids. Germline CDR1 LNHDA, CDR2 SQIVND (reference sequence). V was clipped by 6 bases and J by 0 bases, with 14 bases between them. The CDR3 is CASSSRTLSNYGYTF. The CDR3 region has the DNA TGTGCCAGTAGCTCGAGGACACTTTCTAACTATGGCTACACCTTC.

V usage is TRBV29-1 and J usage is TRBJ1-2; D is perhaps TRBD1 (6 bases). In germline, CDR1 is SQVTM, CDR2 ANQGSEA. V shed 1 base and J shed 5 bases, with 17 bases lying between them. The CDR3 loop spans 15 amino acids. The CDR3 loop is CSVEVNRAERYGYTF. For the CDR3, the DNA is TGCAGCGTTGAAGTTAACAGGGCTGAAAGGTATGGCTACACCTTC.

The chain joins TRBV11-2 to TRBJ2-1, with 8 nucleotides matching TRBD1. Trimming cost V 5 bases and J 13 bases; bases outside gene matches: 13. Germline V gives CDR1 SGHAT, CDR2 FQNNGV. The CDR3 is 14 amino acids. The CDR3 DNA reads TGTGCCAGCAGCAAAGATCCCGGGGACAGGCACCAGTTCTTC. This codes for CASSKDPGDRHQFF.

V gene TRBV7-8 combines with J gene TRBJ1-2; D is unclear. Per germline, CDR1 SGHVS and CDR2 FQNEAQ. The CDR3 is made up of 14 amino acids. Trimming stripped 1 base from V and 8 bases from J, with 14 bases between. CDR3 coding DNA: TGTGCCAGCAGCTTAGGATACACGGACTCGGGCTACACCTTC. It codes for CASSLGYTDSGYTF.

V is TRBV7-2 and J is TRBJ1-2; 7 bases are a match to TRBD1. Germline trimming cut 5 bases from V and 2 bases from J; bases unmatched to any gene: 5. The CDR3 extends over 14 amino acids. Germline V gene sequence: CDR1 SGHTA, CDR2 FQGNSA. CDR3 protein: CASSHDRVNYGYTF. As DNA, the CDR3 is TGTGCCAGCAGCCATGACAGGGTAAACTATGGCTACACCTTC.